The sequence of this T cell receptor (beta chain) was determined in a study of spatial heterogeneity in lung cancer. The sample holds a few counts of this clonotype. As to time point: blood at routine non-recurrence follow-up after resection. The sequenced material consisted of unsorted whole RNA from tumor, nontumor lung or frozen PBMC. This CDR3 has 13 residues. V lost 5 bases to trimming and J lost 9 bases, with 14 bases between them. CDR1 is MNHEY, CDR2 SVGEGT, per germline. TCRdb reprocessed the 5' RACE reads via MiXCR and lists one record per CDR3 protein. The table shows roughly 26,000 distinct CDR3 sequences, with 5% to 6.5% occurring only once.

The material sequenced was PBMCs, taken at follow-up. The sequence was collected from a male donor with early-stage non-small cell lung cancer. The V call is TRBV6-2 or TRBV6-3, the J call TRBJ2-1; TRBD1 or TRBD2 may be the D gene (5 bases each). As DNA, the CDR3 is TGTGCCAGCAGTCCAGGGAACCGGGGTGAGCAGTTCTTC. Protein: CASSPGNRGEQFF.